This T cell receptor (beta chain) was retrieved from a study of post-analysis software for immune sequencing data. About the research overall: Several disease courses (relapsing-remitting, secondary progressive and progressive-relapsing) of multiple sclerosis were included. Study-level results: The five TRBV segments detected at higher frequency in patients than in controls included TRBV5-6, TRBV5-1 and TRBV20-1. Samples prepared in the same batch strongly co-clustered by F measure. Significantly lower normalized Chao1 diversity was seen in multiple sclerosis patients than in controls.

This CDR3 region has 16 residues. Germline assignment: CDR1 SEHNR and CDR2 FQNEAQ (reference sequence). Trimming cost V 0 bases and J 5 bases, with 16 bases left between them. With regard to this clonotype: Its antigen remains unidentified.

cDNA libraries of TCR beta carried unique molecular identifiers. Out of roughly 0.95 to 11 million T cells, a few hundred thousand cDNA molecules were generated. MiXCR, run by TCRdb on the PCR reads, gives a single entry per CDR3 protein. The sample includes 650,000 to 900,000 distinct CDR3 sequences, around 42% of them seen just once. This rearrangement joins TRBV7-9 to TRBJ1-2; D may be TRBD1 (5 bases). Sample: blood. The receptor was isolated from a girl aged 10-17 years with multiple sclerosis. CDR3 DNA sequence: TGTGCCAGCAGCTTAGCCCGTGGACCAGGGCTTTATGGCTACACCTTC. It codes for CASSLARGPGLYGYTF.